The next 23 T cell receptor beta chains were all read from a single sample in a study of blood T cell repertoires in COVID-19. Sequenced by immunoSEQ multiplex PCR; TCRdb stores in-frame clones only, minus some. The sample carries 130,000 or so clones, just over 75% recorded once. The sequencing input was peripheral blood. The source is a human donor in a cohort sampled during active COVID-19.

The chain couples TRBV19 to TRBJ1-5; 8 nucleotides match TRBD1. Germline CDR1 reads LNHDA; CDR2 reads SQIVND (reference sequence). The CDR3 is 15 amino acids. V lost 5 bases, J lost 10 bases, and 13 bases stayed unmatched. The CDR3 here is CASSLMVGQGAPQHF. The CDR3 DNA follows: TGTGCCAGTAGTTTGATGGTGGGGCAGGGGGCTCCCCAGCATTTT.

The chain links TRBV27 to TRBJ2-1; 8 nucleotides align to TRBD1. V shed 5 bases, J shed 8 bases, and the junction held 11 bases outside the gene matches. The CDR3 is 15 amino acids. The germline V gene encodes CDR1 MNHEY and CDR2 SMNVEV (reference sequence). The CDR3 loop reads CASSKGTGARDEQFF. CDR3 nucleotides: TGTGCCAGCAGTAAAGGGACAGGCGCCAGGGATGAGCAGTTCTTC.

The sample holds one count of this clone. CDR3 region: CASRTTGTGRSPLHF. CDR3 nucleotides: TGTGCCAGTAGGACAACCGGGACAGGTCGGTCACCCCTCCACTTT. The J gene is TRBJ1-6, the V gene TRBV19; 8 nucleotides line up with TRBD1. Germline V gene data show CDR1 as LNHDA and CDR2 as SQIVND (reference sequence). The CDR3 loop spans 15 amino acids. Unmatched junction bases numbered 11, after V lost 6 bases and J lost 10 bases.

This chain connects TRBV11-3 to TRBJ1-1; D remains unclear. CDR3 length: 18 amino acids. Trimming cost V 0 bases and J 0 bases, with 17 bases left between them. Germline loops: CDR1 SGHNT, CDR2 YENEEA. The CDR3 bases are TGTGCCAGCAGCTTAGAATTTGGAATGAGCGTCTTGAACACTGAAGCTTTCTTT. Translating gives CASSLEFGMSVLNTEAFF. Supplemented by reference TRBV11-3 and TRBJ1-1, the full variable domain reads EAGVVQSPRYKIIEKKQPVAFWCNPISGHNTLYWYLQNLGQGPELLIRYENEEAVDDSQLPKDRFSAERLKGVDSTLKIQPAELGDSAVYLCASSLEFGMSVLNTEAFFGQGTRLTVV.

This clone has more than one count but fewer than ten. V is TRBV29-1 and J is TRBJ2-1, with a weak D call TRBD2 (5 bases). This CDR3 has 13 amino acids. V gave up 3 bases and J gave up 0 bases, with 6 bases separating them. The germline CDR1 and CDR2 sequences are SQVTM and ANQGSEA. The CDR3 spells CSVDGSSYNEQFF. The DNA of the CDR3 is TGCAGCGTTGATGGGAGCTCCTACAATGAGCAGTTCTTC.

The gene calls are TRBV2 and TRBJ1-5, with no clear D. Trimming shortened V by 6 bases and J by 11 bases, and 17 bases separated the two germline ends. Germline loops: CDR1 SNHLY, CDR2 FYNNEI. The CDR3 extends over 13 amino acids. The CDR3 spells CASSPEGGSAQHF. DNA for the CDR3: TGTGCCAGCAGCCCCGAAGGAGGCTCAGCCCAGCATTTT.

The chain recombines TRBV6-6 with TRBJ2-7, with D maybe TRBD2 (6 bases). The CDR3 is 15 amino acids. Trimming shortened V by 2 bases and J by 5 bases, and 16 bases separated the two germline ends. Germline lookup yields CDR1 MNHNY and CDR2 SVGAGI (reference sequence). CDR3 in DNA: TGTGCCAGCAGTTACGGGTCTAGCGTATTAGACGAGCAGTACTTC. This encodes CASSYGSSVLDEQYF.

V gene TRBV5-6 combines with J gene TRBJ1-2, with 10 bases that match TRBD1. CDR3 length equals 18 residues. V lost 3 bases and J lost 5; bases outside the gene matches: 16. CDR1 and CDR2 from the germline V gene are SGHDT and YYEEEE. CDR3 protein: CASSSNPRAGQGLYGYTF. The CDR3 coding sequence is TGTGCCAGCAGCTCCAACCCCAGGGCGGGACAGGGGTTGTATGGCTACACCTTC.

The J gene is TRBJ2-1, the V gene TRBV3-1 (or the pseudogene TRBV3-2), with TRBD2 matching 8 bases. Germline V CDR1 and CDR2: LGHDT, YNNKEL (reference sequence). V shed 0 bases and J 11 bases; nucleotides not matched to a gene: 6. This CDR3 has 14 amino acids. CDR3: CASSQDTVAGQQFF. CDR3 DNA: TGTGCCAGCAGCCAAGATACGGTAGCGGGGCAGCAGTTCTTC.

The chain uses TRBV6-4 and TRBJ1-2; no clear D. V lost 3 bases, J lost 2 bases, and 7 bases lay in between. This CDR3 has 13 residues. The V gene's germline CDR1 is MRHNA and CDR2 SNTAGT. In DNA form, the CDR3 reads TGTGCCAGCAGTGAAGCCGGGAACTATGGCTACACCTTC. Amino acid sequence: CASSEAGNYGYTF.

This clone occurred once. The rearrangement uses TRBV10-2 and TRBJ2-3, with a possible D match to TRBD1 (5 bases). The CDR3 is 15 residues long. Per the germline V gene, CDR1 is WSHSY and CDR2 is SAAADI. V lost 2 bases, J lost 0 bases, and 9 bases lay in between. CDR3 loop: CASSEGQGSTDTQYF. The DNA of the CDR3 is TGCGCCAGCAGTGAGGGTCAGGGTAGCACAGATACGCAGTATTTT.

This clone showed up just a few times. The chain recombines TRBV5-1 with TRBJ2-7; 12 bases are shared with TRBD2. This CDR3 is 16 amino acids long. V shed 3 bases, J shed 6 bases, and the junction held 10 bases outside the gene matches. CDR1 SGHRS and CDR2 YFSETQ come from the germline V gene. CDR3 DNA: TGCGCCAGCAGCTCCGAACCTAGCGGGGGGGTCGGCGAGCAGTACTTC. Translation: CASSSEPSGGVGEQYF.

The chain has TRBV29-1 and TRBJ2-7; maybe TRBD2 (7 bases). The CDR3 loop spans 16 amino acids. V was pared by 6 bases and J by 1 base, with 22 bases between. Germline loops: CDR1 SQVTM, CDR2 ANQGSEA. The CDR3 coding sequence is TGCAGCGTATGGGGGGCGGGGGACCTCTCATCCTACGAGCAGTACTTC. Translating it yields CSVWGAGDLSSYEQYF.

This chain connects TRBV27 to TRBJ2-2; 12 bases line up with TRBD1. This CDR3 has 16 amino acids. The V gene's germline CDR1 is MNHEY and CDR2 SMNVEV (reference sequence). V gave up 2 bases and J gave up 9 bases; unmatched junction bases: 7. The CDR3 bases are TGTGCCAGCAGTTTAGTCCCGGGACAGGGGGCCAGGGAGCTGTTTTTT. This encodes CASSLVPGQGARELFF.

This clone occurred once. The J gene is TRBJ1-1, the V gene TRBV29-1; 7 nucleotides align to TRBD1. CDR1 and CDR2 (germline): SQVTM, ANQGSEA. There are 14 residues in the CDR3. V gave up 4 bases and J gave up 4 bases; unmatched junction bases: 9. The CDR3 is CSVAAQGPSTEAFF. The CDR3 bases are TGCAGCGTTGCCGCACAGGGGCCGAGCACTGAAGCTTTCTTT.

A remark on this clone: The identical CDR3 is also encoded by other nucleotide sequences in the sample. The CDR3 DNA sequence: TGTGCCAGCAGCCAGGGGGACTATGGCTACACCTTC. Residues: CASSQGDYGYTF. This rearrangement joins TRBV2 to TRBJ1-2, with 7 bases fitting TRBD1. The V segment lost 6 bases and the J segment 3 bases; nucleotides outside the gene matches: 1. This CDR3 is 12 amino acids long. From germline, CDR1 is SNHLY and CDR2 FYNNEI.

V is TRBV25-1 and J is TRBJ2-3, with no clear D. Germline V gene sequence: CDR1 MGHDK, CDR2 SYGVNS. This CDR3 comprises 11 residues. The V end was cut by 4 bases, the J end by 8 bases, with 7 bases between. The CDR3 loop is CASSVSGTQYF. The CDR3 region has the DNA TGTGCCAGCAGTGTGTCCGGTACGCAGTATTTT.

The chain couples TRBV6-6 to TRBJ1-1, with 11 bases lining up with TRBD1. V shed 6 bases, J shed 10 bases, and the junction held 4 bases outside the gene matches. The CDR3 is 12 residues long. Germline V gene data show CDR1 as MNHNY and CDR2 as SVGAGI (reference sequence). Here the CDR3 reads CASRVDRGLAFF. In nucleotides, the CDR3 is TGTGCCAGCAGGGTGGACAGGGGGCTAGCTTTCTTT.

The chain joins TRBV6-1 to TRBJ2-3, with 9 bases lining up with TRBD2. The CDR3 is 16 residues long. V was pared by 4 bases and J by 1 base, with 6 bases of the junction left unmatched. The V gene's germline CDR1 is MNHNS and CDR2 SASEGT. CDR3 DNA sequence: TGTGCCAGCAGTGCTCTGACTAGCGGAGGCACAGATACGCAGTATTTT. Its translation: CASSALTSGGTDTQYF.

The chain recombines TRBV27 with TRBJ2-1, with TRBD2 matching over 13 bases. Losses at the gene ends were 4 bases for V and 0 bases for J; bases not matched to a gene: 6. The CDR3 is 18 amino acids. Per germline, CDR1 MNHEY and CDR2 SMNVEV (reference sequence). The DNA of the CDR3 is TGTGCCAGCAGTTCACCCGGGACTAGCGGGGCCTCCTACAATGAGCAGTTCTTC. It is translated as CASSSPGTSGASYNEQFF.

The V call is TRBV12-3 or TRBV12-4, the J call TRBJ1-2; 9 bases align to TRBD1. The length of the CDR3 is 13 residues. V gave up 6 bases and J gave up 6 bases; unmatched junction bases: 5. The DNA for the CDR3 is TGTGCCAGCAGCCGACAGGGGGGGAATGGCTACACCTTC. As protein: CASSRQGGNGYTF.

The V call is TRBV6-6, the J call TRBJ2-1, with a tentative D call TRBD2 (7 bases). V lost 4 bases to trimming and J lost 4 bases, with 17 bases between them. The germline gives CDR1 MNHNY, CDR2 SVGAGI (reference sequence). This CDR3 is built from 16 residues. CDR3: CASSSPRGASYNEQFF. CDR3 nucleotides: TGTGCCAGCAGTTCCCCCCGGGGGGCCTCTTACAATGAGCAGTTCTTC.

V usage is TRBV27 and J usage is TRBJ2-7; D might be TRBD1 (5 bases). Germline CDR1 reads MNHEY; CDR2 reads SMNVEV (reference sequence). Trimming cost V 6 bases and J 3 bases, with 12 bases left between them. This CDR3 is built from 13 residues. The chain's CDR3 is CASSTGPLYEQYF. The CDR3 nucleotides are TGTGCCAGCAGCACAGGACCCCTCTACGAGCAGTACTTC.